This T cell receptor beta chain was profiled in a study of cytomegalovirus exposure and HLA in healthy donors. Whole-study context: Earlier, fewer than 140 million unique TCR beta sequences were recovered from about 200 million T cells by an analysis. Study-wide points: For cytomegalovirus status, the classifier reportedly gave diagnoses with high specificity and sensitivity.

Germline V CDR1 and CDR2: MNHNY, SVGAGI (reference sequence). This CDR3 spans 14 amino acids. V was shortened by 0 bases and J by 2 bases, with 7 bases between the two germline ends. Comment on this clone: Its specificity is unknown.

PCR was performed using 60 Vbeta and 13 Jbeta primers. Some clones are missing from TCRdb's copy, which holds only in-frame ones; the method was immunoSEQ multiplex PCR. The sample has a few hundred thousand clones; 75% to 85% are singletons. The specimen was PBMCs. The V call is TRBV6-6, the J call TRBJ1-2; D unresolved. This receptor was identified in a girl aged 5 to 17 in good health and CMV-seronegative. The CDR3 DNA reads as TGTGCCAGCAGTTACTCAGCGGCGAACTATGGCTACACCTTC. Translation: CASSYSAANYGYTF.